The source of this T cell receptor beta chain is a study of vaccination effects on CD4 cells after COVID-19. After expansion with viral peptide pools in the ViraFEST assay, antigen-specific CD4+ T cells were sequenced. CD4+ T cells were isolated after around 10 days of culture. Vaccine recipients lacked prior SARS-CoV-2 infection and had negative nucleocapsid antibodies. Turning to this clone: What it binds is not known.

Profiling relied on immunoSEQ multiplex PCR, and the TCRdb table lists in-frame clones only, not all of them. Counted here are under 80,000 clones, around 76% occurring once; the ten biggest clones make up approximately 1.9%. The CDR3 is made up of 13 amino acids. Germline CDR1 and CDR2: SGHRS and YFSETQ. V was pared by 0 bases and J by 1 base, with 4 bases between. The chain couples TRBV5-1 to TRBJ1-1, with no clear D. The clonotype was recovered from a human donor who received a COVID-19 vaccine. The specimen comprised CD4+ T cells from PBMCs cultured with HCoV-229E spike peptides, sampled before COVID-19 vaccination. The CDR3 DNA reads TGCGCCAGCAGCTTGGTTCCGAACACTGAAGCTTTCTTT. It is translated as CASSLVPNTEAFF. The full variable domain, completed using reference TRBV5-1 and TRBJ1-1, is KAGVTQTPRYLIKTRGQQVTLSCSPISGHRSVSWYQQTPGQGLQFLFEYFSETQRNKGNFPGRFSGRQFSNSRSEMNVSTLELGDSALYLCASSLVPNTEAFFGQGTRLTVV.